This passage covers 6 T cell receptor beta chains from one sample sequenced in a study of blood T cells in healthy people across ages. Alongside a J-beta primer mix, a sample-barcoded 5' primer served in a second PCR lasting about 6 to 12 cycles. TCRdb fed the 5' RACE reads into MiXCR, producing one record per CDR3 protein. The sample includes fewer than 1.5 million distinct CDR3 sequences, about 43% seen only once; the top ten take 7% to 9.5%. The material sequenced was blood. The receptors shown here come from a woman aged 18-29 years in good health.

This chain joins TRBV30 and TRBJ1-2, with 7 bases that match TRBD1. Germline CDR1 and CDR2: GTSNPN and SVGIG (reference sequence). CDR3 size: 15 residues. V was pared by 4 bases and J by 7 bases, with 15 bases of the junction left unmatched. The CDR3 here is CAWTGGRTGDFGYTF. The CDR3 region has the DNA TGTGCCTGGACGGGGGGCCGGACAGGAGATTTTGGCTACACCTTC.

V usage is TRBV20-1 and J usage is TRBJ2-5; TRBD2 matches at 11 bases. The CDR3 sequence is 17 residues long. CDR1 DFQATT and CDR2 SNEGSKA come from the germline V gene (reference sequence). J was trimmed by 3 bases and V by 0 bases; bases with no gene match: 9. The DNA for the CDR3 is TGCAGTGCTAGAGAGCAGGCTAGCGGGAGGCATAAAGAGACCCAGTACTTC. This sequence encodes CSAREQASGRHKETQYF.

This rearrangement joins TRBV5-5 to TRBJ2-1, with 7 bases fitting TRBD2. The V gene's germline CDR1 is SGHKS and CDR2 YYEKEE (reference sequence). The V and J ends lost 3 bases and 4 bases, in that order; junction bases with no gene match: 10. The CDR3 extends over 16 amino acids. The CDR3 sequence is CASSSNAGAGYNEQFF. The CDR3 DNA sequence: TGTGCCAGCAGCTCAAACGCGGGAGCCGGGTACAATGAGCAGTTCTTC.

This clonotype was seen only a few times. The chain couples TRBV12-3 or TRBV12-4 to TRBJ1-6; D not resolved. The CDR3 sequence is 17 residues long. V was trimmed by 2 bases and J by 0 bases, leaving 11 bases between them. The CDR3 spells CASSLSHAGSYNSPLHF. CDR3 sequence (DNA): TGTGCCAGCAGTTTAAGTCATGCCGGCTCCTATAATTCACCCCTCCACTTT.

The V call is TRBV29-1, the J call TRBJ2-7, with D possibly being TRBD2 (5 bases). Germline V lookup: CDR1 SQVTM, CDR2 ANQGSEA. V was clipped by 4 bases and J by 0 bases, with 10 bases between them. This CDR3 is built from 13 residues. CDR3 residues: CSVVGSNSYEQYF. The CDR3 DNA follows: TGCAGCGTTGTAGGGAGTAACTCCTACGAGCAGTACTTC.

The chain's CDR3 is CASTEFTTDTQYF. In DNA form, the CDR3 reads TGTGCCAGCACTGAGTTCACTACAGATACGCAGTATTTT. J is TRBJ2-3 and V is TRBV6-6; D is unresolved. CDR3 size: 13 residues. Germline values: CDR1 MNHNY, CDR2 SVGAGI (reference sequence). The V and J ends lost 7 bases and 3 bases respectively, with 11 bases between them.